This paragraph covers one T cell receptor (beta chain) sequence. Its antigen remains unknown. V was trimmed by 4 bases and J by 3 bases, leaving 13 bases between them. There are 14 residues in the CDR3. Germline assignment: CDR1 SGHTS and CDR2 YDEGEE. Both 60 Vbeta primers and 13 Jbeta primers went into the PCR. TCRdb's table, derived via immunoSEQ multiplex PCR, lists solely in-frame clones and lacks some. The listing records fewer than 150,000 clones. The entry originates in a study of cytomegalovirus exposure and HLA in healthy donors. Study in general: About 180 million T cells yielded 117 million unique TCR beta sequences in earlier analysis. Most donors, 81% of some 400 genotyped, fell in the Caucasian-associated ancestry cluster.

Findings and caveats of the study: TRBV6-2, TRBV6-3 and some other V segments were unresolvable in 87-base-pair reads. Reports state that TCR beta sequences accurately predicted most subjects' HLA-A and HLA-B alleles.

This TCR derives from a woman in her sixties in good health and CMV-seronegative. The rearrangement links TRBV5-8 to TRBJ1-2; D may be TRBD1 (5 bases). Input material: PBMCs. CDR3: CASSPLQGDYGYTF. In DNA form, the CDR3 reads TGTGCCAGCAGCCCCCTGCAGGGCGACTATGGCTACACCTTC.